This record looks at one T cell receptor (beta chain) sequence and its context. Its antigen is as yet unknown. The use of a sample-barcoded 5' primer and a J-beta primer mix characterized a second PCR of about 6 to 11 cycles. Samples each returned at least 3 million CDR3-containing paired-end reads. TCRdb passed the 5' RACE reads through MiXCR, listing each CDR3 protein once. The table shows over 1,200,000 distinct CDR3 sequences, with approximately 59% occurring only once. This sample was included in a study of blood T cells in healthy people across ages. V dropped 2 bases and J dropped 3 bases, with 17 bases sitting between them. The CDR3 runs to 16 residues. Germline CDR1 is SGHTA and CDR2 is FQGNSA. General study points: Both higher diversity and more naive CD4+ cells marked long-lived donors when set against aged donors.

Donor samples were obtained from healthy Caucasian individuals from Russia, aged about 6 to 100. Total RNA was isolated from each sample in quantities of at least 5 micrograms. The sequence came from a man between 18 and 29 years old in good health. The material sequenced was blood. The chain couples TRBV7-2 to TRBJ2-7; D is possibly TRBD1 (7 bases). CDR3 in DNA: TGTGCCAGCAGCTTATTGGGGCGGGACAGCAGCTACGAGCAGTACTTC. Translation: CASSLLGRDSSYEQYF.